A single sample is the source of the 28 T cell receptor beta chains below, sequenced in a study of neurological immune-mediated disorders. TCRdb reprocessed the 5' RACE reads with MiXCR, giving one entry per CDR3 protein. The sample consists of under 60,000 distinct CDR3 sequences, 3% to 3.5% of them appearing once. Sequencing was performed on PBMCs. The receptors were sampled from a man aged 40-49 years with multiple sclerosis.

This clonotype was observed at least ten times. J is TRBJ2-5 and V is TRBV20-1; TRBD2 agrees at 9 bases. V was pared by 4 bases and J by 5 bases, with 5 bases of the junction left unmatched. The CDR3 covers 13 residues. Germline lookup yields CDR1 DFQATT and CDR2 SNEGSKA (reference sequence). DNA of the CDR3: TGCAGTGCTAATATAGCGGGGGCGGAGACCCAGTACTTC. This translates into CSANIAGAETQYF.

This clonotype was picked up many times. The chain carries TRBV10-1 and TRBJ2-1; 8 bases are a match to TRBD2. Germline values: CDR1 WNHNN, CDR2 SYGVQD (reference sequence). The V and J ends lost 6 bases and 12 bases, in that order; junction bases with no gene match: 10. This CDR3 has 13 residues. The CDR3 DNA reads as TGCGCCAGCAGCCCCGGGGGGGATTCGGGGCAGTTCTTC. It specifies CASSPGGDSGQFF.

This clonotype was recorded many times. CDR3 DNA sequence: TGCAGCGTCGGTGAACAGGGAGACACCGGGGAGCTGTTTTTT. Protein product: CSVGEQGDTGELFF. The V and J genes are TRBV29-1 and TRBJ2-2; D perhaps matches TRBD1 (6 bases). V was pared by 6 bases and J by 3 bases, with 14 bases between. CDR1 is SQVTM and CDR2 is ANQGSEA in the germline V gene. CDR3 length equals 14 residues.

There are many counts of this clonotype. The chain is built from TRBV29-1 and TRBJ2-4; D possibly corresponds to TRBD1 (6 bases). V lost 4 bases, J lost 11 bases, and 12 bases lay in between. The CDR3 loop spans 11 amino acids. Per the germline V gene, CDR1 is SQVTM and CDR2 is ANQGSEA. Here the CDR3 DNA reads TGCAGCGTTGTTGTTCCAGGGGTTCAGTACTTC. It yields the protein CSVVVPGVQYF.

This clonotype was counted at least ten times. This sequence joins TRBV20-1 and TRBJ2-1; TRBD2 might be the D (6 bases). Germline lookup yields CDR1 DFQATT and CDR2 SNEGSKA (reference sequence). V shed 2 bases and J shed 0 bases, with 14 bases lying between them. The CDR3 covers 16 residues. The CDR3 DNA reads TGCAGTGCTAGATCCGGGGGTGGGAGCTCCTACAATGAGCAGTTCTTC. Its translation is CSARSGGGSSYNEQFF.

This clonotype has ten or more counts. This rearrangement joins TRBV4-1 to TRBJ2-3; the D gene is possibly TRBD1 (5 bases). Germline CDR1 MGHRA, CDR2 YSYEKL. The length of the CDR3 is 15 residues. The V gene lost 0 bases and the J gene lost 4 bases, with 11 bases spanning the gap. The CDR3 DNA reads TGCGCCAGCAGCCAAGATCCCGCAGGGCCAGATACGCAGTATTTT. It codes for CASSQDPAGPDTQYF.

This clonotype was counted many times. The chain links TRBV20-1 to TRBJ2-7; 7 nucleotides match TRBD1. V was clipped by 2 bases and J by 3 bases; unmatched bases: 4. In germline, CDR1 is DFQATT, CDR2 SNEGSKA (reference sequence). This CDR3 has 13 amino acids. In nucleotides, the CDR3 is TGCAGTGCTAGAAGGGGACAGATCTACGAGCAGTACTTC. It yields the protein CSARRGQIYEQYF.

This clonotype was recorded at least ten times. The rearrangement uses TRBV7-2 and TRBJ2-3; no reliable D call. The CDR3 has 14 amino acids. The V gene lost 7 bases and the J gene lost 2 bases, with 13 bases spanning the gap. CDR1 is SGHTA and CDR2 is FQGNSA in the germline V gene. The CDR3 nucleotides are TGTGCCAGCACCTTCGAAAGACACACAGATACGCAGTATTTT. Its translation is CASTFERHTDTQYF.

This clonotype showed up many times. This chain joins TRBV12-3 or TRBV12-4 and TRBJ1-4, with TRBD1 identical over 7 bases. This CDR3 has 14 residues. V gave up 6 bases and J gave up 4 bases; unmatched junction bases: 5. The CDR3 loop is CASRTGQNNEKLFF. Written as DNA, the CDR3 is TGTGCCAGCAGGACAGGGCAGAATAATGAAAAACTGTTTTTT.

This clonotype was seen a few times. Possible read error: a much larger clone is one base away. This chain connects TRBV29-1 to TRBJ2-7; TRBD1 matches 10 bases. CDR3 length equals 15 residues. V lost 3 bases, J lost 7 bases, and 12 bases stayed unmatched. In germline, CDR1 is SQVTM, CDR2 ANQGSEA. The CDR3 loop reads CSVDVSRDRGEEQYF. The CDR3 nucleotides read TGCAGCGTTGACGTTAGTAGGGACAGGGGTGAAGAGCAGTACTTC.

This clonotype was seen repeatedly, ten times or more. One junction end disagrees with the germline gene, perhaps due to a read error. Here the CDR3 reads CASSFYGRPEVF. The CDR3 DNA sequence: TGTGCCAGCAGCTTTTATGGCCGCCCTGAGGTTTTT. The chain couples TRBV7-2 to TRBJ1-4, with D uncertain. The CDR3 contains 12 residues. Germline CDR1 SGHTA, CDR2 FQGNSA.

Ten or more counts support this clonotype. The rearrangement links TRBV12-3 or TRBV12-4 to TRBJ2-7, with 9 bases lining up with TRBD1. CDR3 size: 16 residues. The V segment lost 3 bases and the J segment 4 bases; nucleotides outside the gene matches: 10. CDR3 loop: CASSFLLDRGAYEQYF. In nucleotides, the CDR3 is TGTGCCAGCAGTTTCTTATTGGACAGGGGAGCATACGAGCAGTACTTC.

About this clonotype: The conserved phenylalanine or tryptophan normally closing the CDR3 is absent here, so this likely arose from a read error. V and J are TRBV5-1 and TRBJ2-5; 10 bases line up with TRBD2. The trim removed 4 bases at V and 4 bases at J, leaving 7 bases unmatched. CDR3 size: 15 residues. Germline values: CDR1 SGHRS, CDR2 YFSETQ. The CDR3 region has the DNA TGCGCCAGCAGCCGAAGCGGGGGGGCCGGAGAGACCCAGTACAAC. Translation gives CASSRSGGAGETQYN.

This clonotype was counted many times. The junction departs from germline at one end; a sequencing error may be responsible. The CDR3 DNA reads as TGTGCCATCAGTGAACCCGGGACAGGGGAATCACCCCTCAACTTT. Translating it yields CAISEPGTGESPLNF. The chain uses TRBV10-3 and TRBJ1-6; 10 bases match TRBD1. CDR3 length equals 15 residues. Germline V gene lookup returns CDR1 ENHRY and CDR2 SYGVKD.

This clonotype was picked up many times. The chain is built from TRBV20-1 and TRBJ1-3; possible D gene TRBD1, 5 bases. Trimming removed 3 bases from V and 1 base from J, with 19 bases in between. This CDR3 has 17 amino acids. Germline values: CDR1 DFQATT, CDR2 SNEGSKA (reference sequence). The DNA for the CDR3 is TGCAGTGCTAGCCTCCGTCGGATGGGGGTGTCTGGAAACACCATATATTTT. This encodes CSASLRRMGVSGNTIYF.

This clonotype has a count of ten or more. The chain combines TRBV9 with TRBJ2-4, with 8 bases that match TRBD1. Trimming cost V 6 bases and J 2 bases; bases outside gene matches: 10. This CDR3 has 16 amino acids. Germline V gives CDR1 SGDLS, CDR2 YYNGEE. CDR3 sequence: CASTDRAKVSKNIQYF. CDR3 coding DNA: TGTGCCAGCACGGACAGGGCGAAGGTCTCCAAAAACATTCAGTACTTC.

This clonotype was seen at least ten times. The CDR3 region is CASSVSTDTQYF. The CDR3 DNA is TGCGCCAGCAGCGTCAGCACAGATACGCAGTATTTT. The genes are TRBV5-1 and TRBJ2-3; D uncertain. Trimming cost V 4 bases and J 0 bases, with 3 bases left between them. From germline, CDR1 is SGHRS and CDR2 YFSETQ. CDR3 length: 12 amino acids. The variable domain in full, with the rest retrieved from reference TRBV5-1 and TRBJ2-3, is KAGVTQTPRYLIKTRGQQVTLSCSPISGHRSVSWYQQTPGQGLQFLFEYFSETQRNKGNFPGRFSGRQFSNSRSEMNVSTLELGDSALYLCASSVSTDTQYFGPGTRLTVL.

This clonotype was detected many times. The rearrangement links TRBV2 to TRBJ1-4; D unclear. The CDR3 covers 15 residues. Germline values: CDR1 SNHLY, CDR2 FYNNEI. Trimming stripped 7 bases from V and 6 bases from J, with 18 bases between. The CDR3, as DNA: TGTGCCAGCACAGAGCCAGACACCTTGGATGAAAAACTGTTTTTT. As protein: CASTEPDTLDEKLFF.

This clonotype was observed many times. The chain carries TRBV3-1 and TRBJ2-7; perhaps TRBD2 as D (6 bases). The CDR3 runs 17 residues. Trimming stripped 1 base from V and 0 bases from J, with 16 bases between. Germline V gene lookup returns CDR1 LGHDT and CDR2 YNNKEL (reference sequence). The CDR3, as DNA: TGTGCCAGCAGCCAAGTAATGATTCGGGGGAGCTCCTACGAGCAGTACTTC. It is translated as CASSQVMIRGSSYEQYF.

This clonotype was recorded many times. This chain connects TRBV7-9 to TRBJ2-1; perhaps TRBD2 as D (5 bases). CDR1 and CDR2 from the germline V gene are SEHNR and FQNEAQ (reference sequence). V lost 5 bases and J lost 11, with 25 bases in between. This CDR3 has 16 amino acids. CDR3 protein: CASSAGVRTGVRKQFF. In DNA form, the CDR3 reads TGTGCCAGCAGCGCCGGGGTTAGGACTGGGGTTAGGAAGCAGTTCTTC. The full variable domain, with the rest looked up from reference TRBV7-9 and TRBJ2-1, is DTGVSQNPRHKITKRGQNVTFRCDPISEHNRLYWYRQTLGQGPEFLTYFQNEAQLEKSRLLSDRFSAERPKGSFSTLEIQRTEQGDSAMYLCASSAGVRTGVRKQFFGPGTRLTVL.

This clonotype showed up just a few times. The chain is built from TRBV25-1 and TRBJ2-2; 7 bases align to TRBD1. The CDR3 contains 16 residues. Looked up from germline, CDR1 is MGHDK and CDR2 is SYGVNS. V gave up 5 bases and J gave up 7 bases; unmatched junction bases: 13. The CDR3 protein is CASSSRDRAYGGELFF. CDR3 in DNA: TGTGCCAGCAGTAGCCGGGACAGAGCGTATGGCGGGGAGCTGTTTTTT.

This clonotype was recorded many times. The J gene is TRBJ2-4, the V gene TRBV12-3 or TRBV12-4; no definite D call. The length of the CDR3 is 13 residues. Trimming pared 5 bases from V and 6 bases from J, leaving 11 bases between. The CDR3 nucleotides are TGTGCCAGCAGTCGGCTAGAACGAAACATTCAGTACTTC. Its translation is CASSRLERNIQYF.

This clonotype was detected only a few times. This sequence joins TRBV20-1 and TRBJ2-4; 9 nucleotides align to TRBD1. The CDR3 is made up of 12 amino acids. CDR1 is DFQATT and CDR2 is SNEGSKA in the germline V gene (reference sequence). Losses at the gene ends were 4 bases for V and 8 bases for J; bases not matched to a gene: 3. The CDR3, as DNA: TGCAGTGCTACGAGGACAGGGGACATTCAGTACTTC. It specifies CSATRTGDIQYF.

The sample holds many counts of this clonotype. The chain has TRBV12-3 or TRBV12-4 and TRBJ2-5; D not certain. Trimming cost V 1 base and J 4 bases, with 7 bases left between them. The CDR3 totals 13 residues. The CDR3 region is CASSLGHLETQYF. CDR3 DNA sequence: TGTGCCAGCAGTTTAGGGCACCTAGAGACCCAGTACTTC.

This clonotype showed up many times. The genes are TRBV4-1 and TRBJ2-5, with a possible D match to TRBD2 (6 bases). CDR3 length equals 16 residues. Germline V gene sequence: CDR1 MGHRA, CDR2 YSYEKL. Between the trimmed V and J ends, which lost 6 bases and 2 bases, there was a span of 19 bases. CDR3 region: CASSFGVAAFQETQYF. The CDR3 nucleotides read TGCGCCAGCAGTTTCGGGGTAGCGGCTTTTCAAGAGACCCAGTACTTC.

The V call is TRBV5-1, the J call TRBJ2-1; D possibly matches TRBD1 or TRBD2 (5 bases each). Germline CDR1 is SGHRS and CDR2 is YFSETQ. Trimming left V 1 base short and J 2 bases short, with 13 bases between. CDR3 size: 16 residues. CDR3 amino acids: CASSLNRDPAYNEQFF. The CDR3 DNA is TGCGCCAGCAGCTTGAACCGGGACCCCGCCTACAATGAGCAGTTCTTC.

Note on this clonotype: Here the CDR3 omits its conserved ending phenylalanine or tryptophan, so a read error is the likely source. V usage is TRBV5-1 and J usage is TRBJ1-1; no clear D. This CDR3 region has 14 residues. Between the trimmed V and J ends, which lost 3 bases and 3 bases, there was a span of 12 bases. Germline V lookup: CDR1 SGHRS, CDR2 YFSETQ. CDR3 in amino acids: CASSSDLMYTEAFN. The DNA of the CDR3 is TGCGCCAGCAGCTCGGACCTAATGTACACTGAAGCTTTCAAT.

In this sample, this clonotype turned up many times. This sequence joins TRBV5-1 and TRBJ1-2; a possible D gene is TRBD1 (6 bases). Germline lookup yields CDR1 SGHRS and CDR2 YFSETQ. This CDR3 has 15 residues. V shed 4 bases and J shed 0 bases, with 13 bases lying between them. The DNA of the CDR3 is TGCGCCAGCAGCCTCACCGGGGGCCCTAACTATGGCTACACCTTC. This codes for CASSLTGGPNYGYTF. The full variable domain, with the rest looked up from reference TRBV5-1 and TRBJ1-2, is KAGVTQTPRYLIKTRGQQVTLSCSPISGHRSVSWYQQTPGQGLQFLFEYFSETQRNKGNFPGRFSGRQFSNSRSEMNVSTLELGDSALYLCASSLTGGPNYGYTFGSGTRLTVV.